This T cell receptor (beta chain) was recorded in a study of cytomegalovirus exposure and HLA in healthy donors. Regarding the study as a whole: Usually a TCR sequence was rare, but some public TCRs were found in many donors. The study put 150 or so TCR beta chains on its list as cytomegalovirus-associated.

Some clones are missing from TCRdb's copy, which holds only in-frame ones; the method was immunoSEQ multiplex PCR. The profile shows about 310,000 clones, 88% of them singletons. With 0 bases removed from V and 3 bases from J, the gap between germline ends came to 6 bases. The germline gives CDR1 MNHEY, CDR2 SMNVEV (reference sequence). The CDR3 contains 14 residues. Concerning this clone itself: Its antigen is undetermined.

This clonotype was obtained from a man younger than 45 in good health and CMV-seronegative. The chain couples TRBV27 to TRBJ2-1, with D perhaps matching TRBD2 (6 bases). What was sequenced was PBMCs. The CDR3 spells CASSLSGGYNEQFF. CDR3 bases: TGTGCCAGCAGTTTATCGGGGGGCTACAATGAGCAGTTCTTC.